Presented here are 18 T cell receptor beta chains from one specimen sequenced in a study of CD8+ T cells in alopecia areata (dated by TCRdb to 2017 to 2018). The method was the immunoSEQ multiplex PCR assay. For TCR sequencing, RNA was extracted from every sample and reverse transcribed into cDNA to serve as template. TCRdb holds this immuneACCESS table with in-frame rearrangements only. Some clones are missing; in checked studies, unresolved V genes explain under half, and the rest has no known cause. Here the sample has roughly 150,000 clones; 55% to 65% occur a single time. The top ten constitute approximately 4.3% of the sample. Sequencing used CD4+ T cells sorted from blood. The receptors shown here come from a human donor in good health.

CDR3 sequence (DNA): TGTGCCAGCAGTGAAGTAGCGGGAGTCACAGATACGCAGTATTTT. Translation: CASSEVAGVTDTQYF. The chain couples TRBV2 to TRBJ2-3; TRBD2 agrees at 9 bases. The J segment lost 2 bases and the V segment lost 1 base, leaving 1 base of the junction unmatched. Per germline, CDR1 SNHLY and CDR2 FYNNEI. The CDR3 contains 15 residues.

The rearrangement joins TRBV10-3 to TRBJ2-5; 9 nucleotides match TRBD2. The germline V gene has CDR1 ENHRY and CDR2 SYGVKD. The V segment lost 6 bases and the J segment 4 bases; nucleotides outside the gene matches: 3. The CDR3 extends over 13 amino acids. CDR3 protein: CAISLAGLETQYF. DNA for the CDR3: TGTGCCATCAGCCTAGCGGGACTAGAGACCCAGTACTTC.

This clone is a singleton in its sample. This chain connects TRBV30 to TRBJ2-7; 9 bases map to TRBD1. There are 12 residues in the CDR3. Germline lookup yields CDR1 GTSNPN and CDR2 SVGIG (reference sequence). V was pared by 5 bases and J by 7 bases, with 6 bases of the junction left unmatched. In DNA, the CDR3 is TGTGCCTGGGGGACAGGGTTTGTTGAGCAGTACTTC. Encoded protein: CAWGTGFVEQYF.

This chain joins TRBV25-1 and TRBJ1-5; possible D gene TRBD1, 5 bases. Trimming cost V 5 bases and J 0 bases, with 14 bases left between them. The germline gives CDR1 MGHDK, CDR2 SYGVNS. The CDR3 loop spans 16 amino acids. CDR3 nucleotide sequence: TGTGCCAGCAGTCCAGGGCAAGCCTATAGCAATCAGCCCCAGCATTTT. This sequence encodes CASSPGQAYSNQPQHF.

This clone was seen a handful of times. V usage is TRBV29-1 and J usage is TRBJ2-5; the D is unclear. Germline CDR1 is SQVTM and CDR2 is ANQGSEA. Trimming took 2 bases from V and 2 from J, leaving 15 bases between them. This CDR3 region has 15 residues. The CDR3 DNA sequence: TGCAGCGTTGAAATCCGTTTGGGCAGTCAAGAGACCCAGTACTTC. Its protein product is CSVEIRLGSQETQYF.

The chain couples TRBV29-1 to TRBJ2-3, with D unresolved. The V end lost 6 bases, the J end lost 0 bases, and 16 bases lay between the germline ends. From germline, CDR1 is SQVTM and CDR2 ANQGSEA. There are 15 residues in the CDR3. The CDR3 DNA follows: TGCAGCGTCCAATACCGAGTCAGCAGCACAGATACGCAGTATTTT. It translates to CSVQYRVSSTDTQYF.

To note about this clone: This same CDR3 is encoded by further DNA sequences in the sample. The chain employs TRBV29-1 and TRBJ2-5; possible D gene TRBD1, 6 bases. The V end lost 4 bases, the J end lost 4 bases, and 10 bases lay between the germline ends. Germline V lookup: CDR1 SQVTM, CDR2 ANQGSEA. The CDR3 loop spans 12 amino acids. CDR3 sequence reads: CSVVKGGETQYF. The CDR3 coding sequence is TGCAGCGTTGTAAAAGGGGGAGAGACCCAGTACTTC.

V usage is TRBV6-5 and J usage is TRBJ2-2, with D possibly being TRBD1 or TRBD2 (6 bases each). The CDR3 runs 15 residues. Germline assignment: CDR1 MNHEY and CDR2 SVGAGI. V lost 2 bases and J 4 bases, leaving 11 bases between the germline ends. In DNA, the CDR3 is TGTGCCAGCAGTTACGACAGGAGGGGCACCGGGGAGCTGTTTTTT. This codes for CASSYDRRGTGELFF.

In DNA form, the CDR3 reads TGTGCCAGCAGTCTACAGGGGATGTACAATCAGCCCCAGCATTTT. It translates to CASSLQGMYNQPQHF. The V and J genes are TRBV6-5 and TRBJ1-5, with TRBD1 matching over 7 bases. The V and J ends lost 5 bases and 3 bases, in that order; junction bases with no gene match: 7. There are 15 residues in the CDR3. Looked up from germline, CDR1 is MNHEY and CDR2 is SVGAGI.

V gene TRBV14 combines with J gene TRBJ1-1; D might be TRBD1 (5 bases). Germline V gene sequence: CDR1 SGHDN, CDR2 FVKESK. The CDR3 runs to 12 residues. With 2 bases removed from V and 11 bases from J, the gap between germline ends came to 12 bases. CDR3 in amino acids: CASSQWGRGAFF. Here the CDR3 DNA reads TGTGCCAGCAGCCAATGGGGCCGGGGTGCTTTCTTT.

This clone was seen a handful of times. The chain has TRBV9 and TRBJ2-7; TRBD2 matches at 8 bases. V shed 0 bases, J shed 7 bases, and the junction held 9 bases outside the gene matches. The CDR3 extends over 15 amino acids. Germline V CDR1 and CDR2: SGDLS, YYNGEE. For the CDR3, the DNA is TGTGCCAGCAGCGTAGGGTCCAGCGGGAGAGGGGAGCAGTACTTC. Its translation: CASSVGSSGRGEQYF.

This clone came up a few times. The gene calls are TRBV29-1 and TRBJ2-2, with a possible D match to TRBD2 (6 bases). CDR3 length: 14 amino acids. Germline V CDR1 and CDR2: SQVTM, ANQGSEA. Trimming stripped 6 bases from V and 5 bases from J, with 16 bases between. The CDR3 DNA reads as TGCAGCGTCCGGGTAGCGGCTGGGACCGGGGAGCTGTTTTTT. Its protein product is CSVRVAAGTGELFF.

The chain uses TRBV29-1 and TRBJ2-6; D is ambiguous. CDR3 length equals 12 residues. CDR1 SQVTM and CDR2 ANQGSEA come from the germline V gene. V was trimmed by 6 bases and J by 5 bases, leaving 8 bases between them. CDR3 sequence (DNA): TGCAGCGTCGTTACCAGGGCCAACGTCCTGACTTTC. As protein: CSVVTRANVLTF.

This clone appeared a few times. The CDR3 nucleotides are TGCAGCGTTGAGTGGACAGGGATGGGGGAGACCCAGTACTTC. This encodes CSVEWTGMGETQYF. The chain uses TRBV29-1 and TRBJ2-5; 8 bases agree with TRBD1. The CDR3 extends over 14 amino acids. CDR1 and CDR2 from the germline V gene are SQVTM and ANQGSEA. The trim removed 3 bases at V and 5 bases at J, leaving 8 bases unmatched. Using reference TRBV29-1 and TRBJ2-5 for the parts outside the CDR3, the full variable domain is SAVISQKPSRDICQRGTSLTIQCQVDSQVTMMFWYRQQPGQSLTLIATANQGSEATYESGFVIDKFPISRPNLTFSTLTVSNMSPEDSSIYLCSVEWTGMGETQYFGPGTRLLVL.

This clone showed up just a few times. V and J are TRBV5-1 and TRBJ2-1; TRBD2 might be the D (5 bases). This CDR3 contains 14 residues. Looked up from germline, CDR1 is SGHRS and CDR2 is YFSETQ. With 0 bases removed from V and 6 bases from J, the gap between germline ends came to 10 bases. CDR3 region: CASSLAGIRNEQFF. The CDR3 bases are TGCGCCAGCAGCTTGGCCGGGATCCGCAATGAGCAGTTCTTC.

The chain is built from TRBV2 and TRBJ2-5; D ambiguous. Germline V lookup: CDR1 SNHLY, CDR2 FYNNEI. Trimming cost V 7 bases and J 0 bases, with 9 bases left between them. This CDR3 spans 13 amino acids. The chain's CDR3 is CASIVANQETQYF. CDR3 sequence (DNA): TGTGCCAGCATAGTTGCAAACCAAGAGACCCAGTACTTC.

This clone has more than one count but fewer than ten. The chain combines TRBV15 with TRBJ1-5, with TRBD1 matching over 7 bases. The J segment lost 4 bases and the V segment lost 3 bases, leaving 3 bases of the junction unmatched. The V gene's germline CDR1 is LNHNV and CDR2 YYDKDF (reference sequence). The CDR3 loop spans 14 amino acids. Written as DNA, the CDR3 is TGTGCCACCAGCAGTGGGACAGATAATCAGCCCCAGCATTTT. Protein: CATSSGTDNQPQHF.

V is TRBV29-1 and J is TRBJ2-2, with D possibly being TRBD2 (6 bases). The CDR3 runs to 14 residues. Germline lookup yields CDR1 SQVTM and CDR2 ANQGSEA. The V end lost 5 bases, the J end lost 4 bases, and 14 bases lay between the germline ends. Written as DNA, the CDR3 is TGCAGCGTTTTGTCGGCGGGGTCCACCGGGGAGCTGTTTTTT. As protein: CSVLSAGSTGELFF.